A selection of T cell receptor beta chains follows, all from one sample in a study of blood T cell repertoires in COVID-19. Measured with immunoSEQ multiplex PCR; TCRdb has only the in-frame clones, and not every one. Found here are around 150,000 clones, 78% of them singletons; the top ten hold roughly 13%. The specimen was peripheral blood. The receptors here all came from a woman aged 80 or older with acute or convalescent COVID-19. The conserved cysteine and the conserved F or W are not part of the CDR3 here.

v_call	j_call	cdr3_aa
TRBV5-4	TRBJ2-7	ASSLDRGHEQY
TRBV7-2	TRBJ2-5	ASSGGTGRNQY
TRBV6-6	TRBJ2-3	ASSSQGTDTQY
TRBV9	TRBJ2-2	ASSSSGNTGELF
TRBV5-1	TRBJ1-5	ASSLGTGGGQPQH
TRBV20-1	TRBJ1-1	SARGNRSAF
TRBV12-3/TRBV12-4	TRBJ2-7	ASRNRISYEQY
TRBV7-9	TRBJ1-2	ASSEDSYGYT
TRBV2	TRBJ1-2	ASSENSPGGYT
TRBV4-1	TRBJ2-7	ASSQYQGDREQY
TRBV19	TRBJ1-5	ASKRGTDSNQPQH
TRBV5-1	TRBJ2-3	ASSSGQGTDTQY
TRBV2	TRBJ1-4	ASSGTSGSRGEKLF
TRBV12-2	TRBJ2-7	ASRYTYEQY
TRBV19	TRBJ1-3	ATSAFSGNTIY
TRBV7-9	TRBJ1-1	ASSPGQLFEAF
TRBV5-4	TRBJ1-6	ASSLTGGYSPLH
TRBV2	TRBJ2-7	ASKISPNPSYEQY
TRBV3-1/TRBV3-2	TRBJ1-1	ASSHGGRRAF
TRBV3-1/TRBV3-2	TRBJ2-3	ASSQEIAGVVGGQDTQY